This T cell receptor (beta chain) was profiled in a study of cytotoxic CD8 clonotypes in ibrutinib-treated CLL. Study-level background: Overall, around 25 responses were partial and 2 complete; following median about 68 months, roughly 15 patients stayed remitted and roughly twelve progressed.

Here immunoSEQ multiplex PCR was the method, and the copy in TCRdb shows in-frame clones only, minus some. The table records approximately 100,000 clones, about 78% of them present only once. Library input was roughly 1.8 micrograms of DNA from cryopreserved PBMCs. This receptor was obtained from a human donor with chronic lymphocytic leukemia. The material was PBMCs, obtained after 12 months of ibrutinib treatment.

The chain's CDR3 is CASRKTGREAFF. CDR3 DNA: TGTGCCAGCAGAAAAACAGGGCGTGAAGCTTTCTTT. V is TRBV28 and J is TRBJ1-1; D possibly corresponds to TRBD1 (6 bases). This CDR3 has 12 amino acids. The germline V gene encodes CDR1 MDHEN and CDR2 SYDVKM. Trimming pared 6 bases from V and 7 bases from J, leaving 12 bases between.